Shown below are 19 T cell receptor beta chains from a single sample sequenced in a study of cytomegalovirus exposure and HLA in healthy donors. PCR employed 60 Vbeta and 13 Jbeta primers. The data were produced by immunoSEQ multiplex PCR, yet TCRdb's version contains in-frame clones alone and is incomplete. The table shows roughly 150,000 clones, with just under 80% occurring only once. The specimen sequenced was PBMCs. These receptors were collected from a middle-aged woman in good health and CMV-seropositive.

A few counts support this clone. The rearrangement joins TRBV6-1 to TRBJ1-2, with TRBD1 as a possible D gene (5 bases). The CDR3 runs to 14 residues. Germline loops: CDR1 MNHNS, CDR2 SASEGT. The V end was cut by 0 bases, the J end by 7 bases, with 12 bases between. The CDR3 nucleotides are TGTGCCAGCAGTGAAGCGGGGGGGAGAGTTGGCTACACCTTC. It translates to CASSEAGGRVGYTF.

CDR3 in amino acids: CASSRGGLGDGELFF. CDR3 nucleotide sequence: TGCGCCAGCAGCCGGGGGGGGCTCGGAGACGGGGAGCTGTTTTTT. The chain combines TRBV5-1 with TRBJ2-2, with 8 bases fitting TRBD2. Losses at the gene ends were 4 bases for V and 7 bases for J; bases not matched to a gene: 9. The V gene's germline CDR1 is SGHRS and CDR2 YFSETQ. The CDR3 extends over 15 amino acids.

CDR3 residues: CASRVDGRQPQHF. The CDR3, as DNA: TGTGCCAGCAGGGTCGATGGGAGACAGCCCCAGCATTTT. The rearrangement uses TRBV2 and TRBJ1-5; D remains ambiguous. CDR1 SNHLY and CDR2 FYNNEI come from the germline V gene. Trimming took 6 bases from V and 7 from J, leaving 13 bases between them. The CDR3 length is 13 residues.

The chain joins TRBV11-2 to TRBJ2-7; D possibly corresponds to TRBD2 (6 bases). V lost 4 bases to trimming and J lost 0 bases, with 10 bases between them. The CDR3 has 14 amino acids. Germline CDR1 SGHAT, CDR2 FQNNGV. Here the CDR3 reads CASSWEVVSYEQYF. CDR3 bases: TGTGCCAGCAGCTGGGAGGTCGTCTCCTACGAGCAGTACTTC.

The chain links TRBV5-1 to TRBJ2-6; D gene ambiguous. Trimming took off 0 bases at V and 0 bases at J, with 13 bases between the two ends. Germline V gene lookup returns CDR1 SGHRS and CDR2 YFSETQ. The CDR3 is made up of 18 amino acids. CDR3 DNA: TGCGCCAGCAGCTTGGGCGGTTCGGCTCTCTCTGGGGCCAACGTCCTGACTTTC. Amino acid sequence: CASSLGGSALSGANVLTF.

This clone has only a few counts. The chain joins TRBV19 to TRBJ2-3; TRBD1 matches 7 bases. After removal of 1 base from V and 0 bases from J, the junction contained 4 bases not matched to a gene. This CDR3 is 16 amino acids long. Germline CDR1 reads LNHDA; CDR2 reads SQIVND (reference sequence). CDR3 nucleotide sequence: TGTGCCAGTAGTATAGGCCGACAGGGTAGCACAGATACGCAGTATTTT. Its translation: CASSIGRQGSTDTQYF.

This chain connects TRBV28 to TRBJ1-5; D not certain. V lost 11 bases and J lost 4, with 18 bases in between. Germline values: CDR1 MDHEN, CDR2 SYDVKM. The CDR3 loop spans 14 amino acids. CDR3 coding DNA: TGTGCCCCCTCGCGTGAGTCGGGGAATCAGCCCCAGCATTTT. Amino acids: CAPSRESGNQPQHF.

The genes are TRBV5-6 and TRBJ1-5; D perhaps matches TRBD1 (5 bases). This CDR3 has 15 residues. Deletions cut 0 bases from V and 5 bases from J, with 12 bases between. Looked up from germline, CDR1 is SGHDT and CDR2 is YYEEEE. CDR3 bases: TGTGCCAGCAGCTTGGGTCCCAGGGAGGATCAGCCCCAGCATTTT. Protein sequence: CASSLGPREDQPQHF.

The rearrangement joins TRBV28 to TRBJ2-5, with TRBD1 matching 8 bases. V was clipped by 4 bases and J by 5 bases; unmatched bases: 12. In germline, CDR1 is MDHEN, CDR2 SYDVKM. The CDR3 has 16 residues. The CDR3 protein is CASSSTTGGIWETQYF. The CDR3 bases are TGTGCCAGCAGTTCAACTACAGGGGGAATTTGGGAGACCCAGTACTTC.

This clone has just a few counts. The chain links TRBV30 to TRBJ2-7, with 9 bases matching TRBD1. Germline CDR1 GTSNPN, CDR2 SVGIG (reference sequence). The CDR3 runs 15 residues. The trim removed 0 bases at V and 1 base at J, leaving 4 bases unmatched. The CDR3 is CAWSVPGQGSYEQYF. The CDR3, as DNA: TGTGCCTGGAGTGTACCGGGACAGGGATCCTACGAGCAGTACTTC.

This clone has only a few counts. The V gene is TRBV30, the J gene TRBJ2-7; D unclear. Germline V gene sequence: CDR1 GTSNPN, CDR2 SVGIG (reference sequence). The length of the CDR3 is 13 residues. Trimming took 3 bases from V and 4 from J, leaving 13 bases between them. The DNA of the CDR3 is TGTGCCTGGAGAGAAAGCAATCGGTACGAGCAGTACTTC. This codes for CAWRESNRYEQYF.

This clone was counted between two and nine times. The V and J genes are TRBV6-6 and TRBJ1-5; D call uncertain. The length of the CDR3 is 16 residues. Germline loops: CDR1 MNHNY, CDR2 SVGAGI (reference sequence). V was cut by 0 bases and J by 4 bases, with 13 bases left in between. DNA for the CDR3: TGTGCCAGCAGTTACTCTAAGACCGGCGGTAATCAGCCCCAGCATTTT. Its translation is CASSYSKTGGNQPQHF.

The V gene is TRBV7-2, the J gene TRBJ1-6; D is perhaps TRBD1 (6 bases). V gave up 6 bases and J gave up 8 bases, with 11 bases separating them. The V gene's germline CDR1 is SGHTA and CDR2 FQGNSA. The CDR3 has 13 residues. As DNA, the CDR3 is TGTGCCAGCAGAGCGGACAGTCATTCACCCCTCCACTTT. The encoded protein is CASRADSHSPLHF.

This clone was observed once. This chain links TRBV4-2 with TRBJ1-3, with D perhaps TRBD1 (5 bases). The CDR3 consists of 17 residues. Germline CDR1 and CDR2: LGHNA and YNFKEQ. V lost 0 bases to trimming and J lost 1 base, with 13 bases between them. CDR3 bases: TGTGCCAGCAGCCAAGATATGGCAGGGAATTCTGGAAACACCATATATTTT. Protein: CASSQDMAGNSGNTIYF.

The rearrangement uses TRBV11-2 and TRBJ1-1; D is perhaps TRBD1 (5 bases). The length of the CDR3 is 15 residues. With 1 base removed from V and 5 bases from J, the gap between germline ends came to 14 bases. Germline values: CDR1 SGHAT, CDR2 FQNNGV. CDR3 sequence (DNA): TGTGCCAGCAGCTTAGTATCCGGGGGAGGGACTGAAGCTTTCTTT. This gives the protein CASSLVSGGGTEAFF. Combining the CDR3 with reference TRBV11-2 and TRBJ1-1 gives the whole variable domain EAGVAQSPRYKIIEKRQSVAFWCNPISGHATLYWYQQILGQGPKLLIQFQNNGVVDDSQLPKDRFSAERLKGVDSTLKIQPAKLEDSAVYLCASSLVSGGGTEAFFGQGTRLTVV.

In its sample, this clone was seen a few times. V gene TRBV29-1 combines with J gene TRBJ1-4; maybe TRBD1 (5 bases). V gave up 7 bases and J gave up 8 bases, with 14 bases separating them. The CDR3 has 12 amino acids. The germline V gene encodes CDR1 SQVTM and CDR2 ANQGSEA. CDR3 in DNA: TGCAGCGCCGCGGGGGTGGGGGAAAAACTGTTTTTT. As protein: CSAAGVGEKLFF.

The chain has TRBV27 and TRBJ1-1; weak D call: TRBD1 (5 bases). In germline, CDR1 is MNHEY, CDR2 SMNVEV (reference sequence). The CDR3 is 14 residues long. Trimming pared 5 bases from V and 1 base from J, leaving 11 bases between. The CDR3 loop reads CASSIQDRNTEAFF. Written as DNA, the CDR3 is TGTGCCAGCAGTATCCAAGACAGGAACACTGAAGCTTTCTTT.

The chain carries TRBV7-2 and TRBJ2-1, with 8 bases identical to TRBD2. J lost 15 bases, V lost 4 bases, and 14 bases had no gene match. Per germline, CDR1 SGHTA and CDR2 FQGNSA. The CDR3 totals 14 residues. The CDR3 is CASSSNPGTSPPFF. CDR3 bases: TGTGCCAGCAGCTCAAACCCCGGGACTAGTCCTCCGTTCTTC.

This clone was counted only a few times. V and J are TRBV12-5 and TRBJ2-5; maybe TRBD2 (6 bases). Trimming took off 4 bases at V and 5 bases at J, with 11 bases between the two ends. Per germline, CDR1 LGHNT and CDR2 FRNRAP. The CDR3 is made up of 13 amino acids. CDR3: CASGSPGVETQYF. In nucleotides, the CDR3 is TGTGCTAGTGGTTCCCCGGGGGTGGAGACCCAGTACTTC.